Here is one T cell receptor beta chain with its context. Its antigen is unknown. Repertoires were generated with immunoSEQ multiplex PCR, while TCRdb's copy carries only in-frame clones and drops some. The sample lists 45,000 to 50,000 clones; around three quarters were seen once. Patients all relapsed after autologous stem cell transplantation, and there was variation in brentuximab vedotin exposure. When best responses were assessed, they were complete response, partial response or progressive disease. Germline-derived CDR1 and CDR2 are MNHEY and SVGAGI. CDR3 size: 14 residues. Trimming left V 4 bases short and J 4 bases short, with 13 bases between. These data are taken from a study of PD-1 blockade in classical Hodgkin lymphoma. General study findings and limits: Baseline diversity was lower in partial responders and progressors than complete responders. Newly diagnosed patients were reported to start with lower TCR diversity than healthy donors. With CD4+ cells, TCR diversity rose significantly by C4D1, but not with CD8+ cells.

The V gene is TRBV6-5, the J gene TRBJ1-1; D ambiguous. Here the sequenced sample was peripheral blood mononuclear cells (PBMCs), taken before the second cycle of nivolumab. This TCR derives from a human donor with classical Hodgkin lymphoma. In DNA form, the CDR3 reads TGTGCCAGCAGTTTCCGGAATAGGCGCACTGAAGCTTTCTTT. This encodes CASSFRNRRTEAFF.